This TCR beta chain was obtained from a study of tumor-infiltrating lymphocytes in primary liver carcinoma. cDNA specific to TCR beta was made from approximately 500 ng of total RNA, with a constant-region primer employed for priming. Modified slightly, ARM-PCR produced TCR beta libraries over three nested multiplex PCR rounds. TRBV1-TRBV30 forward primers paired with a C-beta reverse primer drove the first two PCR rounds, about 10 cycles each. TCRdb re-analysed the multiplex PCR reads in MiXCR, keeping a single row per CDR3 protein. In the table there are about 310,000 distinct CDR3 sequences, nearly 60% of which are singletons. The study extracted blood RNA from unsorted whole blood and also extracted germline DNA. The CDR3 is made up of 14 amino acids. CDR1 is SEHNR and CDR2 is FQNEAQ in the germline V gene (reference sequence). V shed 3 bases and J shed 1 base, with 8 bases lying between them.

J is TRBJ2-3 and V is TRBV7-9; no clear D gene. The sequence derives from a woman aged 25 to 39 with primary liver carcinoma and hepatitis B virus infection. The specimen was peripheral blood. CDR3 coding DNA: TGTGCCAGCAGCTTCTCCATGGGCACAGATACGCAGTATTTT. Protein product: CASSFSMGTDTQYF.